These 15 T cell receptor beta chains were sequenced from one sample in a study of blood T cell repertoires in COVID-19. TCRdb's copy holds only in-frame clones and misses some; the assay was immunoSEQ multiplex PCR. The sample holds about 300,000 clones, around 90% seen once. The sample consisted of peripheral blood. The origin of the receptors is a man in his sixties or seventies with acute or convalescent COVID-19.

This sequence joins TRBV7-2 and TRBJ2-5; 10 bases are a match to TRBD2. V shed 3 bases and J 5 bases; nucleotides not matched to a gene: 9. The CDR3 has 16 amino acids. Germline V lookup: CDR1 SGHTA, CDR2 FQGNSA. The CDR3 reads CASSLDIAGGRETQYF. CDR3 DNA sequence: TGTGCCAGCAGCTTGGACATAGCGGGAGGCCGGGAGACCCAGTACTTC.

The chain has TRBV9 and TRBJ2-7; TRBD2 matches at 13 bases. The CDR3 runs 16 residues. Looked up from germline, CDR1 is SGDLS and CDR2 is YYNGEE. Unmatched junction bases numbered 6, after V lost 0 bases and J lost 6 bases. The CDR3 spells CASSVGLAGGVSEQYF. CDR3 bases: TGTGCCAGCAGCGTAGGACTAGCGGGAGGTGTTTCCGAGCAGTACTTC. The full variable domain, completed using reference TRBV9 and TRBJ2-7, is DSGVTQTPKHLITATGQRVTLRCSPRSGDLSVYWYQQSLDQGLQFLIQYYNGEERAKGNILERFSAQQFPDLHSELNLSSLELGDSALYFCASSVGLAGGVSEQYFGPGTRLTVT.

V and J are TRBV23-1 and TRBJ2-3; 9 positions match TRBD1. TRBV23-1 is treated as an ORF (open reading frame) with a function not yet certain. Trimming cost V 6 bases and J 5 bases; bases outside gene matches: 3. This CDR3 has 13 residues. Written as DNA, the CDR3 is TGCGCCAGCAGGGGACAGGGCCTAGATACGCAGTATTTT. The encoded protein is CASRGQGLDTQYF.

The chain carries TRBV7-8 and TRBJ2-7; 7 bases line up with TRBD1. The CDR3 runs 12 residues. Germline CDR1 SGHVS, CDR2 FQNEAQ. After removal of 5 bases from V and 6 bases from J, the junction contained 4 bases not matched to a gene. The CDR3 nucleotides are TGTGCCAGCAGCGACAGGGTGGGCGAGCAGTACTTC. This codes for CASSDRVGEQYF. Together with reference TRBV7-8 and TRBJ2-7, the CDR3 gives the full variable domain: GAGVSQSPRYKVAKRGQDVALRCDPISGHVSLFWYQQALGQGPEFLTYFQNEAQLDKSGLPSDRFFAERPEGSVSTLKIQRTQQEDSAVYLCASSDRVGEQYFGPGTRLTVT.

The chain has TRBV7-2 and TRBJ1-2, with D possibly TRBD1 on 6 matching bases. The CDR3 covers 17 residues. Looked up from germline, CDR1 is SGHTA and CDR2 is FQGNSA. V shed 1 base and J shed 4 bases, with 19 bases lying between them. Here the CDR3 DNA reads TGTGCCAGCAGCTTAGGAGTCGGGGGGGCCTCCCCCTATGGCTACACCTTC. It translates to CASSLGVGGASPYGYTF. Complete variable domain (other parts from reference TRBV7-2 and TRBJ1-2): GAGVSQSPSNKVTEKGKDVELRCDPISGHTALYWYRQSLGQGLEFLIYFQGNSAPDKSGLPSDRFSAERTGGSVSTLTIQRTQQEDSAVYLCASSLGVGGASPYGYTFGSGTRLTVV.

The chain is built from TRBV25-1 and TRBJ1-1; TRBD1 might be the D (5 bases). The ends were cut back, 4 bases at V and 0 bases at J, with 12 bases in the middle. The CDR3 length is 15 residues. Germline values: CDR1 MGHDK, CDR2 SYGVNS. CDR3 in amino acids: CASSATGIVNTEAFF. Here the CDR3 DNA reads TGTGCCAGCAGTGCAACAGGAATCGTGAACACTGAAGCTTTCTTT.

The rearrangement uses TRBV30 and TRBJ2-2, with 8 bases matching TRBD1. This CDR3 comprises 14 residues. V lost 3 bases, J lost 5 bases, and 5 bases stayed unmatched. Per germline, CDR1 GTSNPN and CDR2 SVGIG (reference sequence). The DNA of the CDR3 is TGTGCCTGGAGAGGCAGGGGGCGAACCGGGGAGCTGTTTTTT. It translates to CAWRGRGRTGELFF.

This clone was seen only once. The chain joins TRBV6-1 to TRBJ1-2; 10 nucleotides agree with TRBD1. After removal of 1 base from V and 4 bases from J, the junction contained 6 bases not matched to a gene. The germline V gene encodes CDR1 MNHNS and CDR2 SASEGT. This CDR3 comprises 16 residues. CDR3 nucleotide sequence: TGTGCCAGCAGTGAAGGTCCGGGACAGGGGATCTATGGCTACACCTTC. Translating it yields CASSEGPGQGIYGYTF.

The genes are TRBV30 and TRBJ2-5; TRBD2 aligns across 7 bases. The CDR3 loop spans 16 amino acids. V lost 2 bases and J lost 2; bases outside the gene matches: 11. The germline V gene encodes CDR1 GTSNPN and CDR2 SVGIG (reference sequence). Here the CDR3 reads CAWSRGTGGGQETQYF. The CDR3 coding sequence is TGTGCCTGGAGTAGGGGAACTGGCGGGGGACAAGAGACCCAGTACTTC. Using reference TRBV30 and TRBJ2-5 for the parts outside the CDR3, the full variable domain is SQTIHQWPATLVQPVGSPLSLECTVEGTSNPNLYWYRQAAGRGLQLLFYSVGIGQISSEVPQNLSASRPQDRQFILSSKKLLLSDSGFYLCAWSRGTGGGQETQYFGPGTRLLVL.

This CDR3 is CASSPGQPFGEKLFF. The CDR3 nucleotides read TGCGCCAGCAGCCCCGGACAGCCCTTCGGTGAAAAACTGTTTTTT. This sequence joins TRBV5-1 and TRBJ1-4; a possible D gene is TRBD1 (6 bases). Trimming pared 4 bases from V and 7 bases from J, leaving 17 bases between. CDR3 length: 15 amino acids. The germline V gene encodes CDR1 SGHRS and CDR2 YFSETQ.

This clone was observed once. The V call is TRBV28, the J call TRBJ1-5; a possible D gene is TRBD1 (6 bases). This CDR3 comprises 15 residues. Germline CDR1 MDHEN, CDR2 SYDVKM. Between the trimmed V and J ends, which lost 5 bases and 2 bases, there was a span of 13 bases. The CDR3 loop is CASSPGQYGNQPQHF. The CDR3 coding sequence is TGTGCCAGCAGTCCAGGACAGTACGGCAATCAGCCCCAGCATTTT. Variable domain in full (rest from reference TRBV28 and TRBJ1-5): DVKVTQSSRYLVKRTGEKVFLECVQDMDHENMFWYRQDPGLGLRLIYFSYDVKMKEKGDIPEGYSVSREKKERFSLILESASTNQTSMYLCASSPGQYGNQPQHFGDGTRLSIL.

This chain links TRBV28 with TRBJ1-1, with a weak D call TRBD1 (6 bases). The V end lost 3 bases, the J end lost 0 bases, and 11 bases lay between the germline ends. The CDR3 loop spans 15 amino acids. The germline gives CDR1 MDHEN, CDR2 SYDVKM. CDR3 loop: CASSFVGALNTEAFF. The CDR3, as DNA: TGTGCCAGCAGTTTTGTGGGGGCCCTGAACACTGAAGCTTTCTTT.

The genes are TRBV11-3 and TRBJ2-7; possibly TRBD1 for D (5 bases). Germline V CDR1 and CDR2: SGHNT, YENEEA. V was cut by 2 bases and J by 2 bases, with 13 bases left in between. CDR3 length: 15 amino acids. CDR3 sequence reads: CASSLSYSGPYEQYF. The CDR3 DNA is TGTGCCAGCAGCTTAAGTTATTCAGGGCCCTACGAGCAGTACTTC.

This clone was seen only a few times. Other DNA variants within this sample encode the same CDR3. The V gene is TRBV5-1, the J gene TRBJ1-1, with D perhaps matching TRBD1 (5 bases). Trimming pared 5 bases from V and 7 bases from J, leaving 15 bases between. This CDR3 comprises 13 residues. Germline-derived CDR1 and CDR2 are SGHRS and YFSETQ. This chain's CDR3 is CASSLSGRGEAFF. The CDR3 DNA follows: TGCGCCAGCAGTCTATCCGGGAGGGGTGAAGCTTTCTTT. The full variable domain, with the rest looked up from reference TRBV5-1 and TRBJ1-1, is KAGVTQTPRYLIKTRGQQVTLSCSPISGHRSVSWYQQTPGQGLQFLFEYFSETQRNKGNFPGRFSGRQFSNSRSEMNVSTLELGDSALYLCASSLSGRGEAFFGQGTRLTVV.

To note about this clone: The same CDR3 can be traced to other DNA sequences in this sample. The rearrangement links TRBV7-2 to TRBJ2-5; tentatively, D is TRBD1 (5 bases). The ends were cut back, 4 bases at V and 5 bases at J, with 11 bases in the middle. This CDR3 contains 13 residues. Germline CDR1 is SGHTA and CDR2 is FQGNSA. CDR3: CASSSQGPETQYF. The CDR3 coding sequence is TGTGCCAGCAGCTCGCAGGGTCCGGAGACCCAGTACTTC.